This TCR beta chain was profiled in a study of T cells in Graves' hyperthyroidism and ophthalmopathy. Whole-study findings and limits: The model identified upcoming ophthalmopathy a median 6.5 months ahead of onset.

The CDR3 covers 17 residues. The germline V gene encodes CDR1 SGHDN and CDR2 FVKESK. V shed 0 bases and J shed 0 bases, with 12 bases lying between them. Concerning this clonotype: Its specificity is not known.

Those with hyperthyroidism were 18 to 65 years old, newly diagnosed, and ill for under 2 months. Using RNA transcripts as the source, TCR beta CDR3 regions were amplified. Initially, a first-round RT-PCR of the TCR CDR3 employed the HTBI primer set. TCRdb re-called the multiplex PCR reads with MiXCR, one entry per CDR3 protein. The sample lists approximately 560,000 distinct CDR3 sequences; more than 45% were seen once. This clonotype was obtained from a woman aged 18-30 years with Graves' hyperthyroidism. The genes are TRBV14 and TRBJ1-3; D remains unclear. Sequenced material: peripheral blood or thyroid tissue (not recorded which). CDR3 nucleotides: TGTGCCAGCAGCCAAGATTATCGCCGAGTCTCTGGAAACACCATATATTTT. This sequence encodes CASSQDYRRVSGNTIYF. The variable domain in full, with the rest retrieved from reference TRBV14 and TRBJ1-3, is EAGVTQFPSHSVIEKGQTVTLRCDPISGHDNLYWYRRVMGKEIKFLLHFVKESKQDESGMPNNRFLAERTGGTYSTLKVQPAELEDSGVYFCASSQDYRRVSGNTIYFGEGSWLTVV.